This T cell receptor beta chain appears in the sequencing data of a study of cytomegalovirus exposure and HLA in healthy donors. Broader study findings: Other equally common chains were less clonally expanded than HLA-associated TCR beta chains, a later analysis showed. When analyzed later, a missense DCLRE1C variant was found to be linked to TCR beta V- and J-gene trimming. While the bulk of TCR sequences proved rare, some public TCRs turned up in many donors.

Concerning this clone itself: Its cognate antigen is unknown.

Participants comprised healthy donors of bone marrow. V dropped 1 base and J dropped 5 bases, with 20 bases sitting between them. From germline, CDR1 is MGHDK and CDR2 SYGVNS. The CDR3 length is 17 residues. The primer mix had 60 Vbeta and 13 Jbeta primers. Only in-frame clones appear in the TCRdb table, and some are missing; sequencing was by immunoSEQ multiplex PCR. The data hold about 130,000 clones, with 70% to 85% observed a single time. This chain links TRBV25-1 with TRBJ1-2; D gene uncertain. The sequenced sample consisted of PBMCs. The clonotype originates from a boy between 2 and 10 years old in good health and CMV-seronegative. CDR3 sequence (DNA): TGTGCCAGCAGTGAATGGGAGGGAGGATTTCATGAATATGGCTACACCTTC. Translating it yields CASSEWEGGFHEYGYTF.